The 5 T cell receptor beta chains presented below share a single source sample, sequenced in a study of CD8 T cells in ankylosing spondylitis. MiXCR was run by TCRdb on the 5' RACE reads, yielding one entry per CDR3 protein. Of approximately 45,000 distinct CDR3 sequences listed, more than 9.5% are singletons. The sequencing sample was made of blood, either unsorted or a sorted T cell fraction (not recorded which). Every receptor here comes from a male donor with ankylosing spondylitis or in good health (not recorded which).

This clonotype was seen only a few times. The chain is built from TRBV5-8 and TRBJ1-6; no clear D. Trimming removed 4 bases at V and 12 bases at J, with 14 bases between. Germline V gene sequence: CDR1 SGHTS, CDR2 YDEGEE. This CDR3 is 13 amino acids long. The DNA for the CDR3 is TGTGCCAGCAGCCCCCGGGTTGATTTACCCCTCCACTTT. Translation: CASSPRVDLPLHF.

In this sample, this clonotype turned up a few times. This rearrangement joins TRBV13 to TRBJ1-1; D is unresolved. Per the germline V gene, CDR1 is PRHDT and CDR2 is FYEKMQ (reference sequence). Trimming took off 5 bases at V and 1 base at J, with 8 bases between the two ends. This CDR3 comprises 13 residues. CDR3 DNA: TGTGCCAGCAGCCGGACCTCGAACACTGAAGCTTTCTTT. It yields the protein CASSRTSNTEAFF.

The chain combines TRBV18 with TRBJ2-2; TRBD1 matches 10 bases. Germline CDR1 and CDR2: KGHSH and LQKENI. The V segment lost 5 bases and the J segment 7 bases; nucleotides outside the gene matches: 10. The CDR3 loop spans 16 amino acids. CDR3 sequence reads: CASSTFRQGADGELFF. The CDR3 nucleotides are TGTGCCAGCTCAACCTTCAGACAGGGGGCCGACGGGGAGCTGTTTTTT. Using reference TRBV18 and TRBJ2-2 for the parts outside the CDR3, the full variable domain is NAGVMQNPRHLVRRRGQEARLRCSPMKGHSHVYWYRQLPEEGLKFMVYLQKENIIDESGMPKERFSAEFPKEGPSILRIQQVVRGDSAAYFCASSTFRQGADGELFFGEGSRLTVL.

This clonotype has a handful of counts. The chain joins TRBV29-1 to TRBJ2-2; no reliable D call. The CDR3 is made up of 13 amino acids. Germline V lookup: CDR1 SQVTM, CDR2 ANQGSEA. Trimming shortened V by 4 bases and J by 4 bases, and 10 bases separated the two germline ends. CDR3 amino acids: CSVVPWSTGELFF. CDR3 nucleotides: TGCAGCGTTGTTCCCTGGAGCACCGGGGAGCTGTTTTTT.

This clonotype is medium-sized within its sample. The DNA of the CDR3 is TGTGCCAGCAGCTTTTTTGAGGGTAGGGGCAATCAGCCCCAGCATTTT. Amino acids: CASSFFEGRGNQPQHF. The gene calls are TRBV5-6 and TRBJ1-5, with D unresolved. Germline V gene data show CDR1 as SGHDT and CDR2 as YYEEEE. Trimming removed 2 bases at V and 2 bases at J, with 14 bases between. This CDR3 contains 16 residues. The full variable domain, with the rest looked up from reference TRBV5-6 and TRBJ1-5, is DAGVTQSPTHLIKTRGQQVTLRCSPKSGHDTVSWYQQALGQGPQFIFQYYEEEERQRGNFPDRFSGHQFPNYSSELNVNALLLGDSALYLCASSFFEGRGNQPQHFGDGTRLSIL.